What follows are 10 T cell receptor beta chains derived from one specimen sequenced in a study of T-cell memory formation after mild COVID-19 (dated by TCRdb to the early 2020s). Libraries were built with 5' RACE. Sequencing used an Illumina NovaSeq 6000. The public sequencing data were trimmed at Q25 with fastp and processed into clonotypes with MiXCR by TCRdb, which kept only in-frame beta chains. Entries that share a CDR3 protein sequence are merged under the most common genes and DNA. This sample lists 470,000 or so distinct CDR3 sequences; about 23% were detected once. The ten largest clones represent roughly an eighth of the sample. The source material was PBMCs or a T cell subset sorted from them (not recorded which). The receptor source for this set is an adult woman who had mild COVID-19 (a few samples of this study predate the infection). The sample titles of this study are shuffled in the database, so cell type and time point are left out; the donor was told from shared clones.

The DNA for the CDR3 is TGTGCCAGCAGCTTAGGGCGGGAGAGGGAGCAGTTCTTC. This translates into CASSLGREREQFF. The V and J genes are TRBV7-2 and TRBJ2-1; TRBD2 matches 7 bases. In germline, CDR1 is SGHTA, CDR2 FQGNSA. The CDR3 contains 13 residues. The V and J ends lost 1 base and 10 bases, in that order; junction bases with no gene match: 4. Combining the CDR3 with reference TRBV7-2 and TRBJ2-1 gives the whole variable domain GAGVSQSPSNKVTEKGKDVELRCDPISGHTALYWYRQSLGQGLEFLIYFQGNSAPDKSGLPSDRFSAERTGGSVSTLTIQRTQQEDSAVYLCASSLGREREQFFGPGTRLTVL.

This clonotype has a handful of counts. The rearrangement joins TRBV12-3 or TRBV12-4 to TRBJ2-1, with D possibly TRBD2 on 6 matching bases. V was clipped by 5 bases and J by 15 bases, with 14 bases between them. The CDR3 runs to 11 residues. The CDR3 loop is CASSQTSGLFF. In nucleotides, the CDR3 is TGTGCCAGCAGTCAGACTAGTGGTCTGTTCTTC.

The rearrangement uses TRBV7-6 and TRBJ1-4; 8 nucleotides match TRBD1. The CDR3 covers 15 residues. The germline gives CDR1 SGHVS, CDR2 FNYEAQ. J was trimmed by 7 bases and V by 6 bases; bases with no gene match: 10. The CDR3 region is CASSQNSGGGEKLFF. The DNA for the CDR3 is TGTGCCAGCAGTCAAAACTCAGGGGGCGGTGAAAAACTGTTTTTT. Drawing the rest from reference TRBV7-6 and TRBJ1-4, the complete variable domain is GAGVSQSPRYKVTKRGQDVALRCDPISGHVSLYWYRQALGQGPEFLTYFNYEAQQDKSGLPNDRFSAERPEGSISTLTIQRTEQRDSAMYRCASSQNSGGGEKLFFGSGTQLSVL.

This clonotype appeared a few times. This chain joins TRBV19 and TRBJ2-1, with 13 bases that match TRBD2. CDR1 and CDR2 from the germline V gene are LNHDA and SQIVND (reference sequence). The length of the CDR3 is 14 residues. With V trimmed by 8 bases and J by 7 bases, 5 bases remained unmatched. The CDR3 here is CASGTSGKGNEQFF. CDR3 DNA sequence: TGTGCCAGTGGGACTAGCGGGAAGGGTAATGAGCAGTTCTTC.

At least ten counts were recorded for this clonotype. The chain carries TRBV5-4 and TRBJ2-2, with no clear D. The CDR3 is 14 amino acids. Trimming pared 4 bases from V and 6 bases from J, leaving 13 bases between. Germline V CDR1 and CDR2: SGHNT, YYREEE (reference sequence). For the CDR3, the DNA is TGTGCCAGCAGCACGGAGTGGGGTTCCGGGGAGCTGTTTTTT. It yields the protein CASSTEWGSGELFF. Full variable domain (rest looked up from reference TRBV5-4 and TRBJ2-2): ETGVTQSPTHLIKTRGQQVTLRCSSQSGHNTVSWYQQALGQGPQFIFQYYREEENGRGNFPPRFSGLQFPNYSSELNVNALELDDSALYLCASSTEWGSGELFFGEGSRLTVL.

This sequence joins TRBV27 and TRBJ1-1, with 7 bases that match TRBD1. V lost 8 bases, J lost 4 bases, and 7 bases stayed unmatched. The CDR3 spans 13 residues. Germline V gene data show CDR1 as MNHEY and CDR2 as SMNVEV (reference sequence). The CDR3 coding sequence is TGTGCCAGCCTTATGGCAGGGGGCACTGAAGCTTTCTTT. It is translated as CASLMAGGTEAFF.

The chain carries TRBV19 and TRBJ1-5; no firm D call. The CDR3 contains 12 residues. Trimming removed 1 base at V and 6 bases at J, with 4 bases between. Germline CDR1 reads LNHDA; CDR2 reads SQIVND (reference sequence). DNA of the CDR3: TGTGCCAGTAGTATAGGAGGTCAGCCCCAGCATTTT. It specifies CASSIGGQPQHF.

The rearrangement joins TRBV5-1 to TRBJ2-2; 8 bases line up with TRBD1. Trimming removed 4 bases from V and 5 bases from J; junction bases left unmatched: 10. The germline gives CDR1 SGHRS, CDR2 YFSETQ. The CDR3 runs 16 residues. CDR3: CASSPWVGQGTGELFF. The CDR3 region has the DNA TGCGCCAGCAGCCCCTGGGTCGGACAGGGAACCGGGGAGCTGTTTTTT.

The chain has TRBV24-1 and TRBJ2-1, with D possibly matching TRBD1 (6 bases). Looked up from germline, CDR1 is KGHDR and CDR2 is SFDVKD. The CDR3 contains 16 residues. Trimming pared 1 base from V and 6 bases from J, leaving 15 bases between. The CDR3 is CATSDFGRGGGNEQFF. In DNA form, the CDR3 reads TGTGCCACCAGTGATTTCGGCAGGGGCGGTGGCAATGAGCAGTTCTTC.

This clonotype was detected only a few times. The CDR3: CASSPGRGGANTGELFF. CDR3 sequence (DNA): TGTGCCAGCAGCCCGGGACGTGGGGGCGCAAACACCGGGGAGCTGTTTTTT. V usage is TRBV7-8 and J usage is TRBJ2-2; TRBD1 is a possible D gene (6 bases). This CDR3 is built from 17 residues. V lost 5 bases and J lost 2, with 18 bases in between. Germline CDR1 is SGHVS and CDR2 is FQNEAQ.